This T cell receptor (beta chain) was sequenced during a study of PD-L1 blockade in urothelial cancer. TCRdb keeps only in-frame clones here, not all; method: immunoSEQ multiplex PCR. The sample has more than 85,000 clones, about 90% seen once; the top ten hold about 0.91%. CDR1 MGHRA and CDR2 YSYEKL come from the germline V gene. The CDR3 consists of 19 residues. V gave up 0 bases and J gave up 3 bases; unmatched junction bases: 12. The chain couples TRBV4-1 to TRBJ2-1, with 9 bases matching TRBD2. The clonotype comes from an elderly woman with urothelial cancer. This sample comprised PBMCs, obtained around atezolizumab (anti-PD-L1) treatment. This CDR3 is CASSQEWGGRARGYNEQFF. The CDR3 DNA is TGCGCCAGCAGCCAAGAATGGGGCGGGAGGGCTCGTGGCTACAATGAGCAGTTCTTC.